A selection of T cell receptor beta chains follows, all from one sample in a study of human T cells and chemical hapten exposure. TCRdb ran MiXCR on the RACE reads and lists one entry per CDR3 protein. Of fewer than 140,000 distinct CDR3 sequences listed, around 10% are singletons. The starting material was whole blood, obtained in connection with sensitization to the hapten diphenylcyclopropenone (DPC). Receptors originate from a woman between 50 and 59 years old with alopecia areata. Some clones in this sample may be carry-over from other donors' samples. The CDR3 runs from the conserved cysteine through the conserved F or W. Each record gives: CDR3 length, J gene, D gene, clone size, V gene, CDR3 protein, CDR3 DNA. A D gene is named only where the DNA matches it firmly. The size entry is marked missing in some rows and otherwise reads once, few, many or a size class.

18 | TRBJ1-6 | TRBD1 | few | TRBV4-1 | CASSQAPGQGLYNSPLHF | TGCGCCAGCAGCCAGGCTCCGGGACAGGGGCTATATAATTCACCCCTCCACTTT
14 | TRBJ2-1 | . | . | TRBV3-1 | CASSQEPGEPKQFF | TGTGCCAGCAGCCAAGAACCGGGAGAACCCAAGCAGTTCTTC
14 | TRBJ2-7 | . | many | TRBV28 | CAITNQGGTYEQYF | TGTGCCATCACAAACCAGGGGGGGACCTACGAGCAGTACTTC
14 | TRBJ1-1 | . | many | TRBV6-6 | CASRLQEMNTEAFF | TGTGCCAGCAGATTACAGGAGATGAACACTGAAGCTTTCTTT
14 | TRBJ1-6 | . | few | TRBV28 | CASSLPQVRSPLHF | TGTGCCAGCAGCCTGCCGCAGGTGCGCTCACCCCTCCACTTT
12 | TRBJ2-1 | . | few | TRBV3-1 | CASSFSSEGQFF | TGTGCCAGCAGCTTTAGCTCCGAAGGCCAGTTCTTC
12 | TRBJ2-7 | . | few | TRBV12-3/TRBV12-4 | CASSRLDFEQYF | TGTGCCAGCAGCCGACTAGATTTCGAGCAGTACTTC
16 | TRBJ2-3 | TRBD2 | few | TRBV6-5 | CASSTPSGGTGDTQYF | TGTGCCAGCAGTACCCCTAGCGGGGGGACGGGCGATACGCAGTATTTT
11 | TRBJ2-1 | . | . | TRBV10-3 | CAISEFNEQFF | TGTGCCATCAGTGAGTTCAATGAGCAGTTCTTC
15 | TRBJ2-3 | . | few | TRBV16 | CASSQSLVSGNTQYF | TGTGCCAGCAGCCAATCACTAGTCTCCGGGAATACGCAGTATTTT
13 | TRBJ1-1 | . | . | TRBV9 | CASSARGRTEAFF | TGTGCCAGCAGCGCAAGGGGGAGAACTGAAGCTTTCTTT
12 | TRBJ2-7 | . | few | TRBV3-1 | CASSTLTYEQYF | TGTGCCAGTAGTACTCTAACCTACGAGCAGTACTTC
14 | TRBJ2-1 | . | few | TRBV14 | CASSQNPPGETEFF | TGTGCCAGCAGCCAAAATCCCCCCGGGGAGACCGAGTTCTTC
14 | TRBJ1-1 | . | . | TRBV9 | CASSPPRGATEAFF | TGTGCCAGCAGCCCCCCCAGGGGAGCCACTGAAGCTTTCTTT